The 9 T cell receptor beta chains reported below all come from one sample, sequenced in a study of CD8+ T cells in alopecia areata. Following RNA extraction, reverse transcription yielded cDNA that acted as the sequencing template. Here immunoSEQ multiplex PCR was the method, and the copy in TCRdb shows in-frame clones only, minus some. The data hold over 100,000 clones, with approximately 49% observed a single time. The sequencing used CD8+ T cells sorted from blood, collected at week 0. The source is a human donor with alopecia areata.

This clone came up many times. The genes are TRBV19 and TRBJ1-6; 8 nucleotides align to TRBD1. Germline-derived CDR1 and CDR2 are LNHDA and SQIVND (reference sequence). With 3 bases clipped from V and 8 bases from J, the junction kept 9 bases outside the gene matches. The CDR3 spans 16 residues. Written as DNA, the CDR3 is TGTGCCAGTAGTATGCAGGACAGGGAGGGATATTCACCCCTCCACTTT. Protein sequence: CASSMQDREGYSPLHF. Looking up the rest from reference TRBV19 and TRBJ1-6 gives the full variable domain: DGGITQSPKYLFRKEGQNVTLSCEQNLNHDAMYWYRQDPGQGLRLIYYSQIVNDFQKGDIAEGYSVSREKKESFPLTVTSAQKNPTAFYLCASSMQDREGYSPLHFGNGTRLTVT.

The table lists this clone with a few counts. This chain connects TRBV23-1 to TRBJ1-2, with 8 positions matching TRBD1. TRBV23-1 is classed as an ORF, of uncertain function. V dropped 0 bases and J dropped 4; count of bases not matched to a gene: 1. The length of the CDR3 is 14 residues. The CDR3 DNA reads TGCGCCAGCAGTCAATCACAGGGGGGCTATGGCTACACCTTC. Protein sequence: CASSQSQGGYGYTF.

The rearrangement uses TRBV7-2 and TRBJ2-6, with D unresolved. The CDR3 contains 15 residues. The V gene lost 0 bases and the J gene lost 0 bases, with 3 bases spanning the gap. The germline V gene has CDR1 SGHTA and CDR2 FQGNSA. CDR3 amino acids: CASSLASSGANVLTF. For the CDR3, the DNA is TGTGCCAGCAGCTTAGCAAGCTCTGGGGCCAACGTCCTGACTTTC.

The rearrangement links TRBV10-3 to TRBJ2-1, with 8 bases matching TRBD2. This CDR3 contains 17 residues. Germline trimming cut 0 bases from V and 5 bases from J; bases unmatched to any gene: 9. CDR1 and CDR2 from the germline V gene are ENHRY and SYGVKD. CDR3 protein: CAISESSASGLHNEQFF. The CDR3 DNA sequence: TGTGCCATCAGTGAGTCGTCGGCTAGCGGGTTGCACAATGAGCAGTTCTTC.

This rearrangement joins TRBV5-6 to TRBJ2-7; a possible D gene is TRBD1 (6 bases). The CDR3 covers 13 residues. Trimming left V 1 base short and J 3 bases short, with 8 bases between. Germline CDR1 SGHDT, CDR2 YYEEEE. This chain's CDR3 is CASSLTGFYEQYF. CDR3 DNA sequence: TGTGCCAGCAGCTTGACAGGGTTCTACGAGCAGTACTTC.

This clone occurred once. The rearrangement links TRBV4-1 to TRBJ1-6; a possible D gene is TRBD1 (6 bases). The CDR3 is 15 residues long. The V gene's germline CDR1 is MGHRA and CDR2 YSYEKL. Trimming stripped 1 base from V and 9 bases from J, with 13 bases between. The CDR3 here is CASSQAGESSSPLHF. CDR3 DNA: TGCGCCAGCAGCCAAGCAGGGGAGTCTAGTTCACCCCTCCACTTT.

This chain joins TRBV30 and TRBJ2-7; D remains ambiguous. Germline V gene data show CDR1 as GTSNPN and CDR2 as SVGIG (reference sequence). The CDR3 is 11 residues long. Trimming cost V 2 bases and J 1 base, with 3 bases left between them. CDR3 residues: CAWSQSYEQYF. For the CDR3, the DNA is TGTGCCTGGAGTCAGTCCTACGAGCAGTACTTC.

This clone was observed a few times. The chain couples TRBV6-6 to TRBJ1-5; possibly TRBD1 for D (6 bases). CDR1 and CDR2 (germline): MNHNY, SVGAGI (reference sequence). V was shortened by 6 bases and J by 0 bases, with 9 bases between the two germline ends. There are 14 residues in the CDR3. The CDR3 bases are TGTGCCAGCAGGTGGGGGCTTAGCAATCAGCCCCAGCATTTT. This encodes CASRWGLSNQPQHF.

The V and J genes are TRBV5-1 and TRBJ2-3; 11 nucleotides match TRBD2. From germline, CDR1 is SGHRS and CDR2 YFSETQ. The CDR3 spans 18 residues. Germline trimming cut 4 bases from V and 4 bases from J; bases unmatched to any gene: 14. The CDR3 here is CASSMSPGLAEMADTQYF. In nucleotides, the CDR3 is TGCGCCAGCAGCATGAGCCCGGGACTAGCGGAGATGGCAGATACGCAGTATTTT. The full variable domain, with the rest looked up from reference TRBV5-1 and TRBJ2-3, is KAGVTQTPRYLIKTRGQQVTLSCSPISGHRSVSWYQQTPGQGLQFLFEYFSETQRNKGNFPGRFSGRQFSNSRSEMNVSTLELGDSALYLCASSMSPGLAEMADTQYFGPGTRLTVL.